The T cell receptor beta chain under discussion was sequenced for a study of cytomegalovirus exposure and HLA in healthy donors. The wider study: A later analysis reported the same platform for the 90 to 150 validation repertoires and the 500 to 700 first-cohort repertoires.

This CDR3 region has 15 residues. Looked up from germline, CDR1 is MNHEY and CDR2 is SVGAGI. The V end was cut by 2 bases, the J end by 2 bases, with 9 bases between. This clone has a single count. Its specificity is not known. Overall study findings and caveats: Some TCR beta chains (more than 150 of them) were listed as cytomegalovirus-associated. Across donors, most TCRs were seen rarely, yet some public ones were widespread. Three CMV-associated chains proved CMV antigen-specific in vitro.

The method was immunoSEQ multiplex PCR; TCRdb's version includes in-frame clones alone and lacks a portion of them. The sample has around 300,000 clones, 86% seen once; the top ten hold 0.9% to 1.1%. The TCR was taken from a woman aged 18-30 years in good health and CMV-seronegative. The chain employs TRBV6-5 and TRBJ2-2; D call uncertain. What was sequenced was PBMCs. CDR3 nucleotide sequence: TGTGCCAGCAGTTACAGCCCGAGAAACACCGGGGAGCTGTTTTTT. Translating it yields CASSYSPRNTGELFF.